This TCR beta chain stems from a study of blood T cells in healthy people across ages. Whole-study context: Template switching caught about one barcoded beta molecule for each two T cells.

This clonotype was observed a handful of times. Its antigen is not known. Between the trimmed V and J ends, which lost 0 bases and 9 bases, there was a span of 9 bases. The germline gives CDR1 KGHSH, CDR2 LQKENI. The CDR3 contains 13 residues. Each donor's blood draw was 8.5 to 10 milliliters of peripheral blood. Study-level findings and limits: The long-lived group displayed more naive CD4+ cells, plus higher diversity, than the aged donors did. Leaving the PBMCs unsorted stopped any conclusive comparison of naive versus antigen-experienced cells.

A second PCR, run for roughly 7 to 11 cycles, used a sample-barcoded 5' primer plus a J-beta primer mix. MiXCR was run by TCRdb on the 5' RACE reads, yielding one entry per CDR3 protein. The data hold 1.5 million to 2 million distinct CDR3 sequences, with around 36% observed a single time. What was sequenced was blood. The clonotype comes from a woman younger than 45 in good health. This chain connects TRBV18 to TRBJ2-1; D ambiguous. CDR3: CASSPPPSGEQFF. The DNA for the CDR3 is TGTGCCAGCTCACCACCACCAAGTGGTGAGCAGTTCTTC.